The 27 T cell receptor beta chains in this list originate from one sample, sequenced in a study of T cell responses to AZD1222 COVID-19 vaccine. Profiled with immunoSEQ multiplex PCR; TCRdb holds only in-frame clones, not every one. This sample carries 69,000 or so clones, more than 75% of them seen once, and the ten largest clones take roughly 5%. The specimen comprised peripheral blood, sampled 28 days after the second dose of the MenACWY control vaccine. Source of these receptors: an adult who received the MenACWY meningococcal vaccine as a control.

The chain couples TRBV5-1 to TRBJ2-7, with a possible D match to TRBD2 (6 bases). The CDR3 is 13 amino acids. V was pared by 1 base and J by 6 bases, with 11 bases between. Germline V gene lookup returns CDR1 SGHRS and CDR2 YFSETQ. The CDR3 sequence: CASSLLGRLEQYF. The CDR3 region has the DNA TGCGCCAGCAGCTTGTTAGGGAGGCTCGAGCAGTACTTC.

V gene TRBV12-3 or TRBV12-4 combines with J gene TRBJ2-7; D is perhaps TRBD2 (5 bases). The CDR3 has 12 residues. V lost 6 bases, J lost 0 bases, and 6 bases lay in between. CDR3 sequence: CASRAASYEQYF. In DNA, the CDR3 is TGTGCCAGCAGAGCGGCCTCCTACGAGCAGTACTTC.

V gene TRBV19 combines with J gene TRBJ2-3; weak D call: TRBD2 (5 bases). The CDR3 length is 16 residues. CDR1 and CDR2 from the germline V gene are LNHDA and SQIVND (reference sequence). Trimming removed 3 bases at V and 1 base at J, with 14 bases between. CDR3 sequence reads: CASSIGRGVGTDTQYF. DNA for the CDR3: TGTGCCAGTAGTATCGGTCGGGGAGTGGGCACAGATACGCAGTATTTT. The full variable domain, its missing parts supplied by reference TRBV19 and TRBJ2-3, is DGGITQSPKYLFRKEGQNVTLSCEQNLNHDAMYWYRQDPGQGLRLIYYSQIVNDFQKGDIAEGYSVSREKKESFPLTVTSAQKNPTAFYLCASSIGRGVGTDTQYFGPGTRLTVL.

The CDR3 region is CASSPRDTRSPLHF. CDR3 sequence (DNA): TGTGCCAGCTCACCCCGGGACACGAGGTCACCCCTCCACTTT. The chain has TRBV18 and TRBJ1-6; D possibly corresponds to TRBD1 (6 bases). There are 14 residues in the CDR3. Germline CDR1 and CDR2: KGHSH and LQKENI. The germline V and J ends were trimmed by 3 bases and 10 bases, with 13 bases remaining between them.

This clone has only one observation. The V call is TRBV7-2, the J call TRBJ2-3; tentatively, D is TRBD2 (7 bases). Per the germline V gene, CDR1 is SGHTA and CDR2 is FQGNSA. Trimming left V 6 bases short and J 6 bases short, with 16 bases between. The CDR3 has 14 amino acids. As DNA, the CDR3 is TGTGCCAGCAGTCGGGACGGGGGGCGTGATACGCAGTATTTT. It yields the protein CASSRDGGRDTQYF.

The genes are TRBV10-3 and TRBJ2-1; 7 nucleotides align to TRBD2. This CDR3 has 16 residues. Trimming took 0 bases from V and 7 from J; bases not matched to a gene: 9. The germline gives CDR1 ENHRY, CDR2 SYGVKD. The CDR3 is CAISESRREIHNEQFF. The CDR3 nucleotides are TGTGCCATCAGTGAGTCACGGCGGGAGATTCATAATGAGCAGTTCTTC.

This chain links TRBV3-1 (or the pseudogene TRBV3-2) with TRBJ2-1, with 10 bases identical to TRBD2. From germline, CDR1 is LGHDT and CDR2 YNNKEL (reference sequence). V lost 0 bases to trimming and J lost 1 base; unmatched junction nucleotides: 6. CDR3 length: 18 amino acids. CDR3 region: CASSQELAGLGSYNEQFF. The CDR3 DNA is TGTGCCAGCAGCCAAGAACTAGCGGGACTTGGGTCCTACAATGAGCAGTTCTTC.

The chain recombines TRBV27 with TRBJ2-2; TRBD1 might be the D (6 bases). This CDR3 is built from 15 residues. V was pared by 4 bases and J by 1 base, with 10 bases between. The germline gives CDR1 MNHEY, CDR2 SMNVEV (reference sequence). The CDR3 loop reads CASSSPGENTGELFF. DNA of the CDR3: TGTGCCAGCAGTTCACCAGGGGAGAACACCGGGGAGCTGTTTTTT.

The chain joins TRBV30 to TRBJ2-1, with D tentatively TRBD1 or TRBD2 (5 bases each). The germline V gene has CDR1 GTSNPN and CDR2 SVGIG (reference sequence). Trimming took off 3 bases at V and 14 bases at J, with 14 bases between the two ends. The CDR3 contains 11 residues. The CDR3 here is CAWSAPGLKFF. CDR3 nucleotides: TGTGCCTGGAGCGCTCCGGGGCTTAAGTTCTTC.

DNA for the CDR3: TGTGCCAGCAGTTTCCCCCGCAGGGGTAGTCGGAAGACCCAGTACTTC. It encodes CASSFPRRGSRKTQYF. The rearrangement joins TRBV28 to TRBJ2-5; possibly TRBD1 for D (6 bases). The CDR3 is 16 amino acids. In germline, CDR1 is MDHEN, CDR2 SYDVKM. V lost 3 bases and J 6 bases, leaving 20 bases between the germline ends.

This rearrangement joins TRBV5-4 to TRBJ2-3, with 9 bases identical to TRBD2. CDR1 is SGHNT, CDR2 YYREEE, per germline (reference sequence). The CDR3 is made up of 15 amino acids. The V gene end was trimmed by 0 bases and the J gene end by 2 bases; junction bases not matched to a gene: 1. The CDR3 here is CASSLERGDTDTQYF. The CDR3 DNA reads as TGTGCCAGCAGCTTGGAGCGGGGGGACACAGATACGCAGTATTTT. Combining the CDR3 with reference TRBV5-4 and TRBJ2-3 gives the whole variable domain ETGVTQSPTHLIKTRGQQVTLRCSSQSGHNTVSWYQQALGQGPQFIFQYYREEENGRGNFPPRFSGLQFPNYSSELNVNALELDDSALYLCASSLERGDTDTQYFGPGTRLTVL.

In this sample, this clone turned up once. The chain employs TRBV7-2 and TRBJ2-1; perhaps TRBD2 as D (7 bases). V dropped 1 base and J dropped 10 bases, with 17 bases sitting between them. The germline gives CDR1 SGHTA, CDR2 FQGNSA. The CDR3 has 15 amino acids. CDR3 DNA sequence: TGTGCCAGCAGCTTAGATCCCGGGGGGCGCCCGGAGCAGTTCTTC. This encodes CASSLDPGGRPEQFF.

The chain recombines TRBV29-1 with TRBJ2-7; D may be TRBD1 (6 bases). CDR1 and CDR2 from the germline V gene are SQVTM and ANQGSEA. Trimming pared 4 bases from V and 4 bases from J, leaving 11 bases between. The CDR3 length is 12 residues. CDR3 sequence (DNA): TGCAGCGTTGGGGACACCGGATACGAGCAGTACTTC. Translated: CSVGDTGYEQYF.

V usage is TRBV20-1 and J usage is TRBJ2-3; perhaps TRBD2 as D (6 bases). The V end was cut by 3 bases, the J end by 5 bases, with 12 bases between. This CDR3 spans 13 amino acids. Germline V gives CDR1 DFQATT, CDR2 SNEGSKA (reference sequence). The CDR3 protein is CSASVPGEDTQYF. The CDR3 region has the DNA TGCAGTGCTAGTGTACCGGGGGAAGATACGCAGTATTTT.

The chain recombines TRBV9 with TRBJ2-2; 10 nucleotides agree with TRBD1. The CDR3 totals 15 residues. Unmatched junction bases numbered 2, after V lost 2 bases and J lost 4 bases. The germline gives CDR1 SGDLS, CDR2 YYNGEE. The CDR3 bases are TGTGCCAGCAGCGTTGGGACAGGGGTCACCGGGGAGCTGTTTTTT. Translating gives CASSVGTGVTGELFF.

This sequence joins TRBV5-1 and TRBJ2-7; the match to TRBD1 covers 8 bases. The CDR3 is made up of 14 amino acids. Germline loops: CDR1 SGHRS, CDR2 YFSETQ. The junction had 9 bases not matched to a gene; V was cut back by 4 bases and J by 6 bases. The CDR3 DNA is TGCGCCAGCAGCGTAGATCTGGACAGGGCCGAGCAGTACTTC. Translating it yields CASSVDLDRAEQYF. Drawing the rest from reference TRBV5-1 and TRBJ2-7, the complete variable domain is KAGVTQTPRYLIKTRGQQVTLSCSPISGHRSVSWYQQTPGQGLQFLFEYFSETQRNKGNFPGRFSGRQFSNSRSEMNVSTLELGDSALYLCASSVDLDRAEQYFGPGTRLTVT.

CDR3 nucleotides: TGTGCCAGCAGCAAACGGGGACAGGTCTACGGAGATACGCAGTATTTT. This translates into CASSKRGQVYGDTQYF. The chain employs TRBV21-1 and TRBJ2-3; the D segment call TRBD1 is taken from the table without a DNA check. TRBV21-1 is labeled a pseudogene. The length of the CDR3 is 16 residues.

The genes are TRBV19 and TRBJ1-1; D not resolved. The CDR3 sequence is 13 residues long. The germline gives CDR1 LNHDA, CDR2 SQIVND (reference sequence). V lost 2 bases to trimming and J lost 1 base, with 5 bases between them. The CDR3 DNA is TGTGCCAGTAGTATAAGTCGGAACACTGAAGCTTTCTTT. It codes for CASSISRNTEAFF.

The chain is built from TRBV29-1 and TRBJ1-3; D possibly corresponds to TRBD1 (6 bases). CDR1 is SQVTM and CDR2 is ANQGSEA in the germline V gene. This CDR3 contains 11 residues. V lost 7 bases and J 8 bases, leaving 12 bases between the germline ends. CDR3 in amino acids: CSAQGGDTIYF. CDR3 sequence (DNA): TGCAGCGCCCAAGGGGGTGACACCATATATTTT.

The rearrangement joins TRBV4-3 to TRBJ1-2, with D unresolved. The V and J ends lost 3 bases and 8 bases respectively, with 10 bases between them. CDR1 LGHNA and CDR2 YSLEER come from the germline V gene. This CDR3 contains 12 residues. CDR3 residues: CASSQGPSGYTF. The CDR3 DNA follows: TGCGCCAGCAGCCAGGGTCCTAGCGGCTACACCTTC.

A single count supports this clone. This sequence joins TRBV7-2 and TRBJ2-3; D gene unclear. Trimming cost V 2 bases and J 3 bases, with 9 bases left between them. CDR3 size: 14 residues. Germline V CDR1 and CDR2: SGHTA, FQGNSA. In DNA form, the CDR3 reads TGTGCCAGCAGCTTACCACCAGTTACAGATACGCAGTATTTT. Translating gives CASSLPPVTDTQYF. The entire variable domain, with the rest obtained from reference TRBV7-2 and TRBJ2-3, is as follows: GAGVSQSPSNKVTEKGKDVELRCDPISGHTALYWYRQSLGQGLEFLIYFQGNSAPDKSGLPSDRFSAERTGGSVSTLTIQRTQQEDSAVYLCASSLPPVTDTQYFGPGTRLTVL.

The chain combines TRBV28 with TRBJ1-2; no firm D call. The V end lost 5 bases, the J end lost 4 bases, and 17 bases lay between the germline ends. The V gene's germline CDR1 is MDHEN and CDR2 SYDVKM. The CDR3 loop spans 15 amino acids. In DNA, the CDR3 is TGTGCCAGCAGTCCCCCTCTCGACGGACCCTATGGCTACACCTTC. This sequence encodes CASSPPLDGPYGYTF.

The chain has TRBV28 and TRBJ1-4, with D tentatively TRBD1 (6 bases). The CDR3 sequence is 15 residues long. CDR1 and CDR2 (germline): MDHEN, SYDVKM. Trimming left V 6 bases short and J 0 bases short, with 11 bases between. DNA for the CDR3: TGTGCCAGCAGGGTGGGGGGCGCAACTAATGAAAAACTGTTTTTT. The encoded protein is CASRVGGATNEKLFF.

The J gene is TRBJ1-2, the V gene TRBV11-2, with 10 bases aligning to TRBD1. CDR1 and CDR2 (germline): SGHAT, FQNNGV. V shed 6 bases and J 7 bases; nucleotides not matched to a gene: 11. The CDR3 totals 15 residues. The CDR3 bases are TGTGCCAGCAGATTCACCGGGACAGGGGTTGTTGGCTACACCTTC. This sequence encodes CASRFTGTGVVGYTF. Supplemented by reference TRBV11-2 and TRBJ1-2, the full variable domain reads EAGVAQSPRYKIIEKRQSVAFWCNPISGHATLYWYQQILGQGPKLLIQFQNNGVVDDSQLPKDRFSAERLKGVDSTLKIQPAKLEDSAVYLCASRFTGTGVVGYTFGSGTRLTVV.

This clone showed up just once. The V and J genes are TRBV4-2 and TRBJ1-2; possible D gene TRBD1, 6 bases. The germline V gene has CDR1 LGHNA and CDR2 YNFKEQ. Trimming shortened V by 6 bases and J by 7 bases, and 24 bases separated the two germline ends. The CDR3 has 16 residues. DNA for the CDR3: TGTGCCAGCAGTCGCTCGGGGCTACAGGGTTTAGGTGGCTACACCTTC. Amino acid sequence: CASSRSGLQGLGGYTF.

This chain joins TRBV2 and TRBJ1-1; the D gene is possibly TRBD1 (5 bases). Looked up from germline, CDR1 is SNHLY and CDR2 is FYNNEI. This CDR3 comprises 13 residues. V was cut by 6 bases and J by 4 bases, with 12 bases left in between. For the CDR3, the DNA is TGTGCCAGCAGATGGGGGAGAGGCACTGAAGCTTTCTTT. It encodes CASRWGRGTEAFF.

The V gene is TRBV11-3, the J gene TRBJ2-5, with D possibly TRBD2 on 5 matching bases. The germline CDR1 and CDR2 sequences are SGHNT and YENEEA. The CDR3 spans 14 residues. V was shortened by 4 bases and J by 1 base, with 10 bases between the two germline ends. CDR3 residues: CASSYRGSQETQYF. CDR3 nucleotide sequence: TGTGCCAGCAGCTACCGCGGGTCCCAAGAGACCCAGTACTTC.